At least ten counts were recorded for the clone carrying this T cell receptor (beta chain). CDR3 length: 13 residues. Trimming removed 5 bases at V and 2 bases at J, with 10 bases between. Germline-derived CDR1 and CDR2 are MNHEY and SVGAGI. This entry belongs to a study of early T cells in non-severe SARS-CoV-2 infection. Tagging with unique molecular identifiers was applied to individual cDNA molecules. TCRdb fed the 5' RACE reads into MiXCR, producing one record per CDR3 protein. This table holds approximately 84,000 distinct CDR3 sequences, 14% to 15% found once. The origin of this receptor is an adult who was a healthcare worker with PCR-confirmed SARS-CoV-2 infection or an uninfected control (not recorded which). The sample comprised whole blood. This chain uses TRBV6-5 with TRBJ2-7; perhaps D is TRBD1 or TRBD2 (5 bases each). The CDR3 coding sequence is TGTGCCAGCAGTGGGGGTTTCCCCTACGAGCAGTACTTC. Translation: CASSGGFPYEQYF.